This TCR beta chain was profiled in a study of cytomegalovirus exposure and HLA in healthy donors. About the study: Earlier sequencing of about 179 million T cells yielded nearly 120 million unique TCR beta sequences.

PCR used 60 Vbeta primers and 13 Jbeta primers. Only in-frame clones appear in the TCRdb table, and some are missing; sequencing was by immunoSEQ multiplex PCR. The sample holds roughly 110,000 clones, 76% seen once. Trimming pared 2 bases from V and 7 bases from J, leaving 17 bases between. There are 15 residues in the CDR3. Per the germline V gene, CDR1 is MNHNY and CDR2 is SVGAGI (reference sequence). The study's findings and limits: The study flagged roughly 150 TCR beta chains as cytomegalovirus-associated.

Comment on this clone: The antigen remains unidentified.

The receptor was derived from a man younger than 35 in good health and CMV-seronegative. The V and J genes are TRBV6-6 and TRBJ2-5; D call uncertain. Sequencing was carried out using PBMCs. The CDR3 region has the DNA TGTGCCAGCAGTTACACCCCCCCCGGAGTGTCGACCCAGTACTTC. It is translated as CASSYTPPGVSTQYF.